The rows below give T cell receptor beta chains drawn from one sample of a study of shared clonotypes between healthy human individuals. Produced via immunoSEQ multiplex PCR; TCRdb's table is partial and in-frame only. This table has about 2 million clones, about 95% appearing once. Material: naive CD8+ T cells sorted from blood. These receptors all stem from a man younger than 35 in good health. Both conserved end residues are part of each CDR3. The D gene is left open where the match is weak. Rows give clone size only sometimes, using once, few, many, or a class for an expanded clone.

D gene,CDR3 length,clone size,V gene,CDR3 protein
TRBD2,15,.,TRBV6-5,CASSPGLAGSYEQYF
.,13,.,TRBV7-6,CASSLGTGVPYTF
.,16,once,TRBV7-3,CASSLKARLGGYGYTF
.,13,.,TRBV9,CASSVGDRYEQYF
TRBD1,14,.,TRBV7-9,CASSLGQGNGELFF
TRBD1,16,.,TRBV6-1,CASSELTGAYNSPLHF
TRBD2,14,.,TRBV19,CASSMLGGIETQYF
.,8,.,TRBV11-1,CASSGHTF
.,14,.,TRBV7-9,CASSLVQGIPEAFF
.,13,.,TRBV7-2,CASSLEGLDGYTF
TRBD2,14,.,TRBV9,CASSDRGGANEQFF
.,10,.,TRBV5-1,CASRGFEQFF
.,15,.,TRBV7-9,CASSLRDSLEETQYF
.,16,.,TRBV4-3,CASSQDRWGSYNEQFF
.,15,.,TRBV2,CASSRGDTSTDTQYF
TRBD2,15,.,TRBV6-1,CASSPLAGGLETQYF